This is a list of T cell receptor beta chains from one sample in a study of radiotherapy plus CTLA-4 blockade in lung cancer. Assay used: immunoSEQ multiplex PCR; TCRdb lists only in-frame clones, some missing. The table has over 75,000 clones, roughly 85% seen once. The sequenced sample was peripheral blood, obtained from a patient treated with radiotherapy plus ipilimumab. These receptors originate from a human donor with non-small cell lung cancer who had stable disease on radiotherapy plus ipilimumab. Each CDR3 is given with its conserved first and last residue. D genes are given only for firm matches. Expanded clones are given a class, and other clones once, few, many or no size at all.

J gene: TRBJ2-3; D gene: TRBD1; clone size: once; V gene: TRBV6-4; CDR3 DNA: TGTGCCAGCCGCCGGGACAGAGGCGCAGATACGCAGTATTTT; CDR3 protein: CASRRDRGADTQYF
J gene: TRBJ2-1; D gene: TRBD1; clone size: NA; V gene: TRBV7-2; CDR3 DNA: TGTGCCAGCAGCTCCAACAGGGGTGAGCAGTTCTTC; CDR3 protein: CASSSNRGEQFF
J gene: TRBJ2-7; D gene: TRBD2; clone size: NA; V gene: TRBV5-1; CDR3 DNA: TGCGCCAGCAGCCGACTAGCGGGGAGACAGTACGAGCAGTACTTC; CDR3 protein: CASSRLAGRQYEQYF
J gene: TRBJ1-1; D gene: NA; clone size: NA; V gene: TRBV30; CDR3 DNA: TGTGCCTGGAGTGTAAAGACGGCGAACACTGAAGCTTTCTTT; CDR3 protein: CAWSVKTANTEAFF
J gene: TRBJ2-1; D gene: TRBD1; clone size: once; V gene: TRBV5-4; CDR3 DNA: TGTGCCAGCAGCTCTCCGGGACAGGGGGCCGATGAGCAGTTCTTC; CDR3 protein: CASSSPGQGADEQFF
J gene: TRBJ1-1; D gene: NA; clone size: NA; V gene: TRBV15; CDR3 DNA: TGTGCCACCAGCAGAGATTTCCTAGGGGGGCGGACGGGTGAAGCTTTCTTT; CDR3 protein: CATSRDFLGGRTGEAFF
J gene: TRBJ2-2; D gene: NA; clone size: NA; V gene: TRBV5-1; CDR3 DNA: TGCGCCAGCTACCCCGGATCTACAGGCCTCACCGGGGAGCTGTTTTTT; CDR3 protein: CASYPGSTGLTGELFF
J gene: TRBJ1-6; D gene: NA; clone size: NA; V gene: TRBV4-2; CDR3 DNA: TGTGCCAGCAGCCAAGGAGAAGCAGGGGCGGGTTCACCCCTCCACTTT; CDR3 protein: CASSQGEAGAGSPLHF
J gene: TRBJ2-3; D gene: NA; clone size: NA; V gene: TRBV27; CDR3 DNA: TGTGCCAGCAGTCCCGAGTTAGTGCGGAGCACAGATACGCAGTATTTT; CDR3 protein: CASSPELVRSTDTQYF
J gene: TRBJ2-1; D gene: TRBD2; clone size: NA; V gene: TRBV5-1; CDR3 DNA: TGCGCCAGCAGCTTGAGTGCTAGCGGGACGGATGAGCAGTTCTTC; CDR3 protein: CASSLSASGTDEQFF
J gene: TRBJ1-1; D gene: NA; clone size: NA; V gene: TRBV29-1; CDR3 DNA: TGCAGCGTTGGCGGAGGAGGCACTGAAGCTTTCTTT; CDR3 protein: CSVGGGGTEAFF
J gene: TRBJ2-1; D gene: NA; clone size: NA; V gene: TRBV19; CDR3 DNA: TGTGCTACAGGGAGAGATGAGCAGTTCTTC; CDR3 protein: CATGRDEQFF
J gene: TRBJ1-1; D gene: NA; clone size: NA; V gene: TRBV28; CDR3 DNA: TGTGCCAGCGTAGTTGGAGGGATGGGCACTGAAGCTTTCTTT; CDR3 protein: CASVVGGMGTEAFF
J gene: TRBJ1-1; D gene: NA; clone size: NA; V gene: TRBV29-1; CDR3 DNA: TGCAGCGGACAGAACATGAACACTGAAGCTTTCTTT; CDR3 protein: CSGQNMNTEAFF
J gene: TRBJ1-3; D gene: NA; clone size: NA; V gene: TRBV19; CDR3 DNA: TGTGCCAGTAGTCTGCTGCATGGAAACTCTGGAAACACCATATATTTT; CDR3 protein: CASSLLHGNSGNTIYF
J gene: TRBJ2-3; D gene: TRBD2; clone size: NA; V gene: TRBV7-7; CDR3 DNA: TGTGCCAGCAGCCGAGAAGCGGGGACGGATACGCAGTATTTT; CDR3 protein: CASSREAGTDTQYF
J gene: TRBJ2-1; D gene: TRBD2; clone size: NA; V gene: TRBV4-1; CDR3 DNA: TGCGCCAGCAGCCTCCATGAGGGACTAGCGGGAGGGATGCGCAATGAGCAGTTCTTC; CDR3 protein: CASSLHEGLAGGMRNEQFF
J gene: TRBJ1-1; D gene: TRBD1; clone size: NA; V gene: TRBV28; CDR3 DNA: TGTGCCAGCAGGGGAACATTAGGGCAGGGGGTAAGGGACACTGAAGCTTTCTTT; CDR3 protein: CASRGTLGQGVRDTEAFF
J gene: TRBJ1-1; D gene: NA; clone size: NA; V gene: TRBV19; CDR3 DNA: TGTGCCAGTAGCCCACCCGGGACGTTGAACACTGAAGCTTTCTTT; CDR3 protein: CASSPPGTLNTEAFF
J gene: TRBJ2-1; D gene: TRBD2; clone size: NA; V gene: TRBV11-2; CDR3 DNA: TGTGCCAGCAGCTTAGTGGGACTAGCGGGAGGCTCCCTCTACAATGAGCAGTTCTTC; CDR3 protein: CASSLVGLAGGSLYNEQFF
J gene: TRBJ2-7; D gene: NA; clone size: NA; V gene: TRBV5-8; CDR3 DNA: TGTGCCAGCAGTCAACAGGGTTTGTTGGACGAGCAGTACTTC; CDR3 protein: CASSQQGLLDEQYF
J gene: TRBJ2-1; D gene: NA; clone size: once; V gene: TRBV28; CDR3 DNA: TGTGCCAGCAGTTCCCCACGACTCGGAGGGCCTTCTTACAATGAGCAGTTCTTC; CDR3 protein: CASSSPRLGGPSYNEQFF
J gene: TRBJ2-1; D gene: NA; clone size: once; V gene: TRBV2; CDR3 DNA: TGTGCCAGCGGCTCTGGGGTTTGGCAGTTCTTC; CDR3 protein: CASGSGVWQFF
J gene: TRBJ2-6; D gene: NA; clone size: NA; V gene: TRBV4-2; CDR3 DNA: TGTGCCAGCAGCCACAGGGGCTTGTCTGGGGCCAACGTCCTGACTTTC; CDR3 protein: CASSHRGLSGANVLTF
J gene: TRBJ1-2; D gene: NA; clone size: NA; V gene: TRBV11-2; CDR3 DNA: TGTGCCAGCAGCTTAGACCCCGGTACTTACTATGGCTACACCTTC; CDR3 protein: CASSLDPGTYYGYTF
J gene: TRBJ2-5; D gene: NA; clone size: NA; V gene: TRBV29-1; CDR3 DNA: TGCAGCGTTGGAGCCGGGAATGGGGCAGGAGAGACCCAGTACTTC; CDR3 protein: CSVGAGNGAGETQYF
J gene: TRBJ2-7; D gene: NA; clone size: NA; V gene: TRBV19; CDR3 DNA: TGTGCCAGTAGTATAGGACCCTCCACGGACGAGCAGTACTTC; CDR3 protein: CASSIGPSTDEQYF
J gene: TRBJ2-7; D gene: NA; clone size: NA; V gene: TRBV5-1; CDR3 DNA: TGCGCCAGCAGCCCCCAGCGGACCTACGAGCAGTACTTC; CDR3 protein: CASSPQRTYEQYF
J gene: TRBJ2-1; D gene: TRBD2; clone size: NA; V gene: TRBV11-3; CDR3 DNA: TGTGCCAGCAGCTATACTCCCGGGACTAGGTCCAATGAGCAGTTCTTC; CDR3 protein: CASSYTPGTRSNEQFF
J gene: TRBJ1-1; D gene: NA; clone size: NA; V gene: TRBV7-6; CDR3 DNA: TGTGCCAGCAGCTCCTCGGCACAGTCCAGAACTGAAGCTTTCTTT; CDR3 protein: CASSSSAQSRTEAFF
J gene: TRBJ2-3; D gene: TRBD1; clone size: NA; V gene: TRBV28; CDR3 DNA: TGTGCCAGCCGGAGTGGGGGACAGGGAGGAACAGATACGCAGTATTTT; CDR3 protein: CASRSGGQGGTDTQYF
J gene: TRBJ2-1; D gene: TRBD2; clone size: NA; V gene: TRBV27; CDR3 DNA: TGTGCCAGCAGTCCGTGGACTAGCGGGGCGGACAATGAGCAGTTCTTC; CDR3 protein: CASSPWTSGADNEQFF
J gene: TRBJ2-1; D gene: TRBD2; clone size: NA; V gene: TRBV5-1; CDR3 DNA: TGCGCCAGCAGCTTGGTAGGGACTAGTGGGTACAATGAGCAGTTCTTC; CDR3 protein: CASSLVGTSGYNEQFF
J gene: TRBJ2-5; D gene: TRBD1; clone size: NA; V gene: TRBV18; CDR3 DNA: TGTGCCAGCTCTCTTTTCGTCGGGGACAGCGATCTACGAGAGCAGTACTTC; CDR3 protein: CASSLFVGDSDLREQYF
J gene: TRBJ1-1; D gene: NA; clone size: NA; V gene: TRBV6-6; CDR3 DNA: TGTGCCAGCCGAAGAGGAGGAGGGTCTGAAGCTTTCTTT; CDR3 protein: CASRRGGGSEAFF